These 12 T cell receptor beta chains were sequenced from one sample in a study of blood T cells in healthy people across ages (dated by TCRdb to the mid-2010s). Library generation was performed with 5' RACE. Sequencing was carried out with an Illumina HiSeq 2500. The second PCR ran for roughly 7 to 11 cycles and used a J-beta primer mix along with a sample-barcoded 5' primer. Using fastp at Q25 and MiXCR, TCRdb reprocessed the public reads and kept productive beta chains. Rows are unified per CDR3 protein, each entry keeping the most common DNA and genes. Present in this sample are about 1,000,000 distinct CDR3 sequences, 35% to 55% of which were seen just once. The ten largest account for 15% to 20% of the sample. The source material was blood. Receptors were obtained from a woman aged 55 to 70 in good health.

This clonotype was found a few times. The J gene is TRBJ2-1, the V gene TRBV7-9; 9 nucleotides align to TRBD2. The ends lost 1 base at V and 7 bases at J; junction bases unmatched: 2. Germline V gene sequence: CDR1 SEHNR, CDR2 FQNEAQ (reference sequence). The CDR3 totals 14 residues. CDR3 in DNA: TGTGCCAGCAGCTTAGTTACTAGCGGGAATGAGCAGTTCTTC. Amino acids: CASSLVTSGNEQFF.

Turning to this clonotype: Compared with germline, one end of the junction differs, possibly owing to a read error. CDR3 sequence reads: CASRLGGTGGEQYF. In nucleotides, the CDR3 is TGTGCCAGCAGATTAGGTGGGACAGGGGGCGAGCAGTACTTC. V gene TRBV12-3 or TRBV12-4 combines with J gene TRBJ2-7, with TRBD1 matching over 11 bases. The CDR3 extends over 14 amino acids.

V usage is TRBV24-1 and J usage is TRBJ2-3, with 8 bases lining up with TRBD1. The germline V gene has CDR1 KGHDR and CDR2 SFDVKD. The CDR3 extends over 15 amino acids. J lost 4 bases, V lost 8 bases, and 10 bases had no gene match. CDR3 region: CATNQLGQGPDTQYF. The CDR3 DNA sequence: TGTGCCACCAACCAACTCGGACAGGGCCCAGATACGCAGTATTTT.

J is TRBJ2-4 and V is TRBV5-4, with D unresolved. The end of the DNA fits TRBJ2-5 better, so the J call may be wrong. The CDR3 contains 14 residues. Germline CDR1 SGHNT, CDR2 YYREEE (reference sequence). CDR3 in DNA: TGTGCCAGCAGCTTCGGCCAAAATCGGGAGACCCAGTACTTC. Its translation: CASSFGQNRETQYF.

This clonotype appeared a few times. This chain uses TRBV7-7 with TRBJ2-5; D ambiguous. Germline CDR1 and CDR2: SSHAT and FNYEAQ (reference sequence). Trimming removed 4 bases at V and 0 bases at J, with 9 bases between. The CDR3 totals 14 residues. The CDR3 here is CASSSISNQETQYF. CDR3 nucleotides: TGTGCCAGCAGCTCCATATCGAACCAAGAGACCCAGTACTTC.

This clonotype came up a few times. The V call is TRBV10-3, the J call TRBJ2-1, with 11 bases matching TRBD2. Germline values: CDR1 ENHRY, CDR2 SYGVKD. After removal of 10 bases from V and 7 bases from J, the junction contained 9 bases not matched to a gene. The CDR3 is 14 amino acids. The CDR3 DNA sequence: TGTGCCACCACACTAGCGGGAGTGACGAATGAGCAGTTCTTC. Translating it yields CATTLAGVTNEQFF.

This chain connects TRBV29-1 to TRBJ2-6; D unresolved. Germline V gene sequence: CDR1 SQVTM, CDR2 ANQGSEA. This CDR3 spans 13 amino acids. V gave up 7 bases and J gave up 1 base, with 8 bases separating them. The CDR3 region is CSAQKSGANVLTF. CDR3 nucleotides: TGCAGCGCCCAAAAGTCTGGGGCCAACGTCCTGACTTTC.

Regarding this clonotype: An end of the junction differs from the germline gene, which may be a read error. The V gene is TRBV29-1, the J gene TRBJ1-2; no clear D. This CDR3 has 13 amino acids. Per germline, CDR1 SQVTM and CDR2 ANQGSEA. CDR3 sequence (DNA): TGCAGCGTTGAGGATCAGTTAGTCTATGACTACACCTTC. Protein: CSVEDQLVYDYTF.

This clonotype turned up a few times. Here the CDR3 reads CASSIQREQYF. The CDR3 region has the DNA TGTGCCAGCAGCATACAGCGCGAGCAGTACTTC. V usage is TRBV3-1 and J usage is TRBJ2-7; D unclear. The CDR3 contains 11 residues. V lost 5 bases to trimming and J lost 6 bases, with 8 bases between them. CDR1 and CDR2 (germline): LGHDT, YNNKEL (reference sequence).

This rearrangement joins TRBV27 to TRBJ1-2; 8 nucleotides agree with TRBD1. The CDR3 runs to 14 residues. From germline, CDR1 is MNHEY and CDR2 SMNVEV (reference sequence). Losses at the gene ends were 1 base for V and 6 bases for J; bases not matched to a gene: 4. The CDR3 loop is CASSLLAGGDGYTF. CDR3 DNA: TGTGCCAGCAGTTTATTAGCAGGGGGCGATGGCTACACCTTC.

CDR3 sequence (DNA): TGTGCCATCAGTGAAAGCGGGGGGTTCTCCTACGAGCAGTACTTC. Translating gives CAISESGGFSYEQYF. V usage is TRBV10-3 and J usage is TRBJ2-7, with TRBD2 matching 9 bases. This CDR3 contains 15 residues. With V trimmed by 3 bases and J by 0 bases, 3 bases remained unmatched. The germline gives CDR1 ENHRY, CDR2 SYGVKD.

The chain links TRBV10-3 to TRBJ2-7; 9 nucleotides align to TRBD2. Germline V gene sequence: CDR1 ENHRY, CDR2 SYGVKD. After removal of 0 bases from V and 4 bases from J, the junction contained 10 bases not matched to a gene. The CDR3 is 17 residues long. The DNA for the CDR3 is TGTGCCATCAGTGAGTCGACTCGAGATAGCGGGAGTTACGAGCAGTACTTC. It is translated as CAISESTRDSGSYEQYF.